These 14 T cell receptor beta chains share one sample of origin, sequenced in a study of identical twins. TCRdb called the 5' RACE reads again in MiXCR, with one record for every CDR3 protein. The sample has fewer than 900,000 distinct CDR3 sequences, around a sixth seen once; the top ten hold less than 15%. These data were likewise used in another study, on T cells expressing NK-cell markers.

The sample comprised PBMCs. The receptors come from a woman younger than 30 in good health.

The rearrangement links TRBV7-9 to TRBJ2-7, with 7 positions matching TRBD2. This CDR3 has 14 residues. Germline CDR1 reads SEHNR; CDR2 reads FQNEAQ (reference sequence). J lost 3 bases, V lost 5 bases, and 7 bases had no gene match. The CDR3 DNA sequence: TGTGCCAGCAGCCCGCGGGACTACGTCTACGAGCAGTACTTC. It specifies CASSPRDYVYEQYF.

The chain employs TRBV4-3 and TRBJ2-2; no clear D. Per the germline V gene, CDR1 is LGHNA and CDR2 is YSLEER. This CDR3 is built from 13 residues. V lost 5 bases, J lost 5 bases, and 9 bases lay in between. The CDR3 bases are TGCGCCAGCAGCTATGACTTTACCGGGGAGCTGTTTTTT. This translates into CASSYDFTGELFF.

The V call is TRBV18, the J call TRBJ2-1; D may be TRBD1 or TRBD2 (5 bases each). CDR3 length: 17 residues. V was trimmed by 3 bases and J by 6 bases, leaving 21 bases between them. CDR1 and CDR2 from the germline V gene are KGHSH and LQKENI. The DNA of the CDR3 is TGTGCCAGCTCACCGTATCGAGGGGCATCGGCTTTCAATGAGCAGTTCTTC. This sequence encodes CASSPYRGASAFNEQFF.

This clonotype showed up just a few times. The gene calls are TRBV2 and TRBJ2-3; TRBD1 matches 11 bases. V shed 7 bases and J 5 bases; nucleotides not matched to a gene: 8. Germline-derived CDR1 and CDR2 are SNHLY and FYNNEI. The CDR3 sequence is 15 residues long. CDR3 region: CASTPDRGRIDTQYF. DNA for the CDR3: TGTGCCAGCACCCCGGACAGGGGGCGCATAGATACGCAGTATTTT.

This clonotype was observed a few times. The V and J genes are TRBV5-5 and TRBJ2-7; 10 nucleotides align to TRBD2. This CDR3 is 17 amino acids long. From germline, CDR1 is SGHKS and CDR2 YYEKEE (reference sequence). Trimming took 1 base from V and 1 from J; bases not matched to a gene: 8. As DNA, the CDR3 is TGTGCCAGCAGCTTGAGTCTAGCGGGAGTCTTTTCCTACGAGCAGTACTTC. It encodes CASSLSLAGVFSYEQYF.

The chain carries TRBV20-1 and TRBJ2-5; D is perhaps TRBD1 (7 bases). CDR3 length: 14 residues. Trimming shortened V by 7 bases and J by 5 bases, and 20 bases separated the two germline ends. Germline assignment: CDR1 DFQATT and CDR2 SNEGSKA (reference sequence). This CDR3 is CSVSRGGSGETQYF. CDR3 nucleotide sequence: TGCAGTGTATCACGAGGGGGCAGCGGGGAGACCCAGTACTTC.

This clonotype was recorded a few times. This rearrangement joins TRBV5-1 to TRBJ2-2; 12 nucleotides align to TRBD2. V was pared by 4 bases and J by 3 bases, with 10 bases of the junction left unmatched. This CDR3 is 18 amino acids long. Germline V CDR1 and CDR2: SGHRS, YFSETQ. Here the CDR3 reads CASSRVSLAGGDTGELFF. CDR3 DNA: TGCGCCAGCAGCCGGGTCTCTCTAGCGGGAGGGGACACCGGGGAGCTGTTTTTT.

In this sample, this clonotype turned up many times. This sequence joins TRBV20-1 and TRBJ1-2; D possibly corresponds to TRBD1 (6 bases). Germline CDR1 DFQATT, CDR2 SNEGSKA (reference sequence). This CDR3 comprises 15 residues. The V gene lost 1 base and the J gene lost 4 bases, with 16 bases spanning the gap. The CDR3 region is CSARAPGQSGYGYTF. The CDR3 DNA reads TGCAGTGCTAGAGCCCCTGGACAGTCGGGCTATGGCTACACCTTC.

This clonotype was counted between two and nine times. The chain combines TRBV6-2 or TRBV6-3 with TRBJ2-2; the D gene is possibly TRBD1 (5 bases). Germline V CDR1 and CDR2: MNHEY, SVGEGT. The CDR3 consists of 16 residues. Trimming stripped 0 bases from V and 3 bases from J, with 11 bases between. The CDR3 DNA sequence: TGTGCCAGCAGTTACTCGGTCAGGGTAGACACCGGGGAGCTGTTTTTT. The encoded protein is CASSYSVRVDTGELFF.

This sequence joins TRBV28 and TRBJ1-5; 7 nucleotides match TRBD1. With 6 bases clipped from V and 0 bases from J, the junction kept 5 bases outside the gene matches. Germline-derived CDR1 and CDR2 are MDHEN and SYDVKM. The CDR3 sequence is 15 residues long. The CDR3 DNA reads as TGTGCCAGCAGGCCCACAGGGGCTAGCAATCAGCCCCAGCATTTT. Protein sequence: CASRPTGASNQPQHF.

This clonotype was observed at least ten times. The chain combines TRBV7-9 with TRBJ2-1; tentative D call: TRBD1 (5 bases). CDR3 length: 12 residues. V was shortened by 5 bases and J by 9 bases, with 11 bases between the two germline ends. The V gene's germline CDR1 is SEHNR and CDR2 FQNEAQ (reference sequence). The CDR3 reads CASSTQGGEQFF. As DNA, the CDR3 is TGTGCCAGCAGCACCCAGGGTGGTGAGCAGTTCTTC.

This clonotype was observed once. A much more abundant neighbour one base away suggests this may be a read error. The chain links TRBV5-1 to TRBJ1-1; weak D call: TRBD1 (5 bases). Germline lookup yields CDR1 SGHRS and CDR2 YFSETQ. The CDR3 has 15 amino acids. CDR3 nucleotide sequence: TGCGCCAGCAGCGGTACAGGCGGCAGGTCCACTGAACCTTTCTTT. Protein: CASSGTGGRSTEPFF.

In its sample, this clonotype was seen once. CDR3 coding DNA: TGTGCCAGCAGCGTAGATGTAGCGGGAGGGCCTACCAATGAGCAGTTCTTC. Translating it yields CASSVDVAGGPTNEQFF. This chain links TRBV9 with TRBJ2-1; 11 nucleotides match TRBD2. The CDR3 is 17 amino acids. The V gene's germline CDR1 is SGDLS and CDR2 YYNGEE. Trimming cost V 0 bases and J 6 bases; bases outside gene matches: 8.

This clonotype turned up a few times. This rearrangement joins TRBV5-1 to TRBJ2-3; D may be TRBD1 (6 bases). The CDR3 sequence is 16 residues long. CDR1 and CDR2 from the germline V gene are SGHRS and YFSETQ. The ends were cut back, 3 bases at V and 6 bases at J, with 20 bases in the middle. The CDR3 is CASSWQGLGEVDTQYF. For the CDR3, the DNA is TGCGCCAGCAGCTGGCAGGGGTTAGGGGAAGTGGATACGCAGTATTTT.